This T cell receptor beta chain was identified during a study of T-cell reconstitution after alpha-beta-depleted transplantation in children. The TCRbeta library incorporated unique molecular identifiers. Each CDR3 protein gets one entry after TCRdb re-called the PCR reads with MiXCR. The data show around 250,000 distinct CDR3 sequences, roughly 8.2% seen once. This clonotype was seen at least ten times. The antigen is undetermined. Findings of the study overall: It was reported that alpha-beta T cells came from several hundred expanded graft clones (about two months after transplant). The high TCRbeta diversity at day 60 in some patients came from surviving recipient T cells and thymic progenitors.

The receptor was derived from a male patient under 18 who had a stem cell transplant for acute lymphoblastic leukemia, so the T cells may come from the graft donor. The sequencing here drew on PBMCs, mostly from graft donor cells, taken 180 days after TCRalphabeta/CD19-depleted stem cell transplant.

Here the CDR3 DNA reads TGTGCCAGCAGTTACCGGGACCTTTCACGGACAAGCAATCAGCCCCAGCATTTT. As protein: CASSYRDLSRTSNQPQHF. This chain connects TRBV6-2 or TRBV6-3 to TRBJ1-5, with D perhaps TRBD1 (5 bases). The CDR3 is 18 residues long. CDR1 MNHEY and CDR2 SVGEGT come from the germline V gene. V lost 2 bases, J lost 1 base, and 18 bases lay in between.